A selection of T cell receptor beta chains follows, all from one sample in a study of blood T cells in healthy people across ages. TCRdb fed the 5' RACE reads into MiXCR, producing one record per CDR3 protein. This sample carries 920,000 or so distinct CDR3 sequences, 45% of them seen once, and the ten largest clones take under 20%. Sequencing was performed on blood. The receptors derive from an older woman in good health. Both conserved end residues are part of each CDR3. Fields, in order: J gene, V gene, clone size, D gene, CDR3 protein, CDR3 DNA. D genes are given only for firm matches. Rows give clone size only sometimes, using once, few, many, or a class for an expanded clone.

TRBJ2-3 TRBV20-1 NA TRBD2 CSAAGLASTTDTQYF TGCAGTGCCGCGGGACTAGCCTCCACCACAGATACGCAGTATTTT
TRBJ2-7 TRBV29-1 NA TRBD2 CSVPQRLAGGPSSYNEQYF TGCAGCGTCCCCCAAAGACTAGCGGGAGGGCCTAGCTCCTACAATGAGCAGTACTTC
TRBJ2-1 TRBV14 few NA CASSQDGIGVRFF TGTGCCAGCAGCCAAGATGGGATCGGCGTTCGGTTCTTC
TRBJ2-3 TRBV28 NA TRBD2 CASSITSGSLDTQYF TGTGCCAGCAGTATTACTAGCGGGAGTCTAGATACGCAGTATTTT
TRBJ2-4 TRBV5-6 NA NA CASSLPQGVGAKNIQYF TGTGCCAGCAGCTTGCCGCAGGGAGTGGGAGCCAAAAACATTCAGTACTTC
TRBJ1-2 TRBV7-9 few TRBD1 CASSGTGTLPRYGYTF TGTGCCAGCAGCGGGACAGGGACGCTTCCTAGGTATGGCTACACCTTC
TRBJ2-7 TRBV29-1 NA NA CSASGGTHNLYEQYF TGCAGCGCGTCGGGCGGGACTCACAACCTCTACGAGCAGTACTTC
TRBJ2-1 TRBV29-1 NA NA CSVRGGGSEQFF TGCAGCGTCCGCGGAGGGGGTTCTGAGCAGTTCTTC
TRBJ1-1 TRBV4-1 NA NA CASSHHREVTEAFF TGCGCCAGCAGCCACCACAGGGAGGTCACTGAAGCTTTCTTT
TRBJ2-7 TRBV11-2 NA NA CASSLTTEYYEQYF TGTGCCAGCAGCTTAACGACAGAGTACTACGAGCAGTACTTC
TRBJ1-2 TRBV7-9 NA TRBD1 CASSRTGRGLDYGYTF TGTGCCAGCAGCCGGACAGGGAGGGGGTTGGACTATGGCTACACCTTC
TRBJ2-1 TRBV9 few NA CASSVDRDNEQFF TGTGCCAGCAGCGTTGACAGAGACAATGAGCAGTTCTTC
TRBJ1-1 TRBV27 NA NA CASSLILRAFNTEAFF TGTGCCAGCAGTTTAATCCTGAGGGCATTTAACACTGAAGCTTTCTTT
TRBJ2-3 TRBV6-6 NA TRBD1 CASTRGTLTDTQYF TGTGCCAGCACCAGGGGGACACTCACAGATACGCAGTATTTT
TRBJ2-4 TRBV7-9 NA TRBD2 CASSLVASGERPSYNEQYF TGTGCCAGCAGCTTAGTGGCTAGCGGGGAGAGGCCCTCCTACAATGAGCAGTACTTC
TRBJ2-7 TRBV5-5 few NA CASSYTDYEQYF TGTGCCAGCAGCTATACGGACTACGAGCAGTACTTC
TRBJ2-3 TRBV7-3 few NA CASSLSDREADTQYF TGTGCCAGCAGCTTAAGCGACAGGGAGGCAGATACGCAGTATTTT
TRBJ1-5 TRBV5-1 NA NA CASSLEGGANNQPQHF TGCGCCAGCAGCTTGGAGGGAGGGGCCAACAATCAGCCCCAGCATTTT
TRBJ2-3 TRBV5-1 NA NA CASAKSSGTTDTQYF TGCGCCAGCGCGAAGAGTAGCGGTACCACAGATACGCAGTATTTT
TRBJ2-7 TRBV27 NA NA CASSPSPLGAYEQYF TGTGCCAGCAGTCCAAGTCCTTTAGGGGCTTACGAGCAGTACTTC
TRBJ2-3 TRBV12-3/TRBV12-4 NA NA CASSSRIRTDTQYF TGTGCCAGCAGCTCCCGTATTCGGACAGATACGCAGTATTTT
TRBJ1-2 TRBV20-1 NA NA CSARVQGSEGYTF TGCAGTGCTAGAGTTCAGGGATCAGAAGGCTACACCTTC
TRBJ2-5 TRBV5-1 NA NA CTSSLLGNQETQYF TGCACCAGCAGCTTATTGGGAAACCAAGAGACCCAGTACTTC
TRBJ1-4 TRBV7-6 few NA CASSRRGSEKLFF TGTGCCAGCAGCCGACGGGGCAGTGAAAAACTGTTTTTT
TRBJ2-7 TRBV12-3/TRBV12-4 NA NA CASGALSYEQYF TGTGCCAGCGGCGCACTCTCCTACGAGCAGTACTTC
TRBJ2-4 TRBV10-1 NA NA CASSEGGQVVQNIQYF TGCGCCAGCAGTGAGGGGGGTCAGGTTGTCCAAAACATTCAGTACTTC
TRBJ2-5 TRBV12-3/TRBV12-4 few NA CASSPDSGWETQYF TGTGCCAGCAGCCCCGACAGCGGGTGGGAGACCCAGTACTTC
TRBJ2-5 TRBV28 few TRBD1 CASSPTGTGSNEQYF TGTGCCAGCAGTCCGACCGGGACAGGTTCCAATGAGCAGTACTTC
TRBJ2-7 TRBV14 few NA CASSPLDRDSPYEQYF TGTGCCAGCAGCCCCCTAGACCGGGACTCCCCCTACGAGCAGTACTTC
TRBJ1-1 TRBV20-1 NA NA CSAVARDNTEAFF TGCAGTGCCGTCGCCAGGGATAACACTGAAGCTTTCTTT
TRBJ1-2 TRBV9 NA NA CASSVDGVVGMRGYTF TGTGCCAGCAGCGTAGATGGAGTGGTGGGGATGCGGGGCTACACCTTC
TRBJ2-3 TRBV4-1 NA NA CASRQARVGSTDTQYF TGCGCCAGCAGGCAAGCTAGGGTTGGAAGCACAGATACGCAGTATTTT
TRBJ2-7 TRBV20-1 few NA CSARNLQGGPYEQYF TGCAGTGCTAGAAATTTGCAGGGGGGTCCCTACGAGCAGTACTTC
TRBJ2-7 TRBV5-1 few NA CASSLGGHRASEQYF TGCGCCAGCAGCTTGGGGGGACACCGAGCCAGCGAGCAGTACTTC
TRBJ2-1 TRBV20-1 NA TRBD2 CSARVSSGRYSEQFF TGCAGTGCTAGAGTGAGTAGCGGGAGGTACAGCGAGCAGTTCTTC
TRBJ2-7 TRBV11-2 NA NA CASSLEWTGGNEQYF TGCGCCAGCAGCTTAGAGTGGACGGGGGGCAACGAGCAGTACTTC
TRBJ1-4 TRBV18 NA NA CASSPFSGQLPNEKLFF TGTGCCAGCTCACCCTTCTCGGGTCAGCTCCCTAATGAAAAACTGTTTTTT
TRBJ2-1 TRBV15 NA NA CATSYGLNEQFF TGTGCCACCAGCTACGGCCTCAATGAGCAGTTCTTC
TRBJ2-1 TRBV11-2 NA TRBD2 CASRRTSLRGSLYEQFF TGTGCCAGCAGACGTACATCGCTACGCGGGAGTCTCTATGAGCAGTTCTTC
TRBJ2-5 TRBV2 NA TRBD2 CASKRGLEETQYF TGTGCCAGCAAGAGGGGACTAGAAGAGACCCAGTACTTC
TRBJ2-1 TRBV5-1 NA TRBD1 CASSLRQGSGYEQFF TGCGCCAGCAGTTTGCGACAGGGGTCGGGCTATGAGCAGTTCTTC
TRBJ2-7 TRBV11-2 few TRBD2 CASSLDREGNEQYF TGTGCCAGCAGCTTAGATCGGGAGGGAAACGAGCAGTACTTC
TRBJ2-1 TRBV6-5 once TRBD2 CASSYTGTSGNNEQFF TGTGCCAGCAGTTACACTGGGACTAGCGGGAACAATGAGCAGTTCTTC
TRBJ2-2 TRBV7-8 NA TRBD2 CASSSPLAGRDANTGELFF TGTGCCAGCAGCTCCCCTCTTGCCGGGAGGGACGCGAACACCGGGGAGCTGTTTTTT
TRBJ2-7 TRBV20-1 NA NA CSARVESSYEQYF TGCAGTGCTAGAGTTGAGAGCTCCTACGAGCAGTACTTC
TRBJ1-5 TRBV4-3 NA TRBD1 CASSQVLDRVYQPQHF TGCGCCAGCAGCCAAGTATTGGACAGGGTCTATCAGCCCCAGCATTTT
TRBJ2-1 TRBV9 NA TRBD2 CASSVDGTSGNEQFF TGTGCCAGCAGCGTAGACGGGACTAGCGGGAATGAGCAGTTCTTC
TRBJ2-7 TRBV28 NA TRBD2 CASSLRWEGYEQYF TGTGCCAGCAGTTTAAGGTGGGAGGGGTACGAGCAGTACTTC
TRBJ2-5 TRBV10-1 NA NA CASSEQGPNPYQETQYF TGCGCCAGCAGTGAGCAGGGACCGAACCCGTACCAAGAGACCCAGTACTTC
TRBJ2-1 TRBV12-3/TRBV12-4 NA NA CASLLGRGYNGQFF TGTGCCAGCCTATTAGGTAGGGGCTACAATGGGCAGTTCTTC
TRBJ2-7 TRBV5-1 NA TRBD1 CASSFRDRSSYEQYF TGCGCCAGCAGCTTCCGGGACAGAAGCTCCTACGAGCAGTACTTC
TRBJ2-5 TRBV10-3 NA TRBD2 CATRWASGQETQYF TGTGCCACTCGATGGGCTAGCGGACAAGAGACCCAGTACTTC
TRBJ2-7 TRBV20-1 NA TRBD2 CSATGVAGAVLYNEQYF TGCAGTGCTACTGGTGTGGCGGGAGCAGTGCTCTACAATGAGCAGTACTTC